These T cell receptor beta chains were read from a single sample in a study of T cells in Graves' hyperthyroidism and ophthalmopathy. TCRdb reprocessed the multiplex PCR reads via MiXCR and lists one record per CDR3 protein. The profile shows approximately 400,000 distinct CDR3 sequences, under 15% of them singletons. Material for sequencing was blood. The receptor source for this set is a woman in her thirties with Graves' hyperthyroidism. The CDR3 runs from the conserved cysteine through the conserved F or W. Fields, in order: V gene, J gene, CDR3 protein.

V: TRBV2
J: TRBJ2-1
CDR3: CASSGLAGGLDYNEQFF

V: TRBV3-1
J: TRBJ2-1
CDR3: CASSQTGTGGNEQFF

V: TRBV4-1
J: TRBJ2-7
CDR3: CASSQETGPYEQYF

V: TRBV24-1
J: TRBJ2-7
CDR3: CATSDWGQPYEQYF

V: TRBV5-1
J: TRBJ2-3
CDR3: CASSFGTASSTDTQYF

V: TRBV3-1
J: TRBJ1-5
CDR3: CASSDRQGNQPQHF

V: TRBV25-1
J: TRBJ2-1
CDR3: CASSIWLEEQFF

V: TRBV30
J: TRBJ1-5
CDR3: CAWARGSNQPQHF

V: TRBV10-3
J: TRBJ1-5
CDR3: CAISWTGTFQPQHF

V: TRBV6-1
J: TRBJ1-5
CDR3: CASGREGGRSQPQHF

V: TRBV5-8
J: TRBJ1-5
CDR3: CASSLGLAGNQPQHF

V: TRBV6-2/TRBV6-3
J: TRBJ2-3
CDR3: CASSYSNGRLADTQYF

V: TRBV7-2
J: TRBJ2-1
CDR3: CASSPGTSSEQFF

V: TRBV5-5
J: TRBJ2-1
CDR3: CASRNNEQFF

V: TRBV19
J: TRBJ2-5
CDR3: CASSMYGQETQYF

V: TRBV10-2
J: TRBJ1-5
CDR3: CASSGQGGSQPQHF

V: TRBV11-3
J: TRBJ2-1
CDR3: CASSQEGSYNEQFF

V: TRBV10-2
J: TRBJ2-1
CDR3: CASSEGLARYNEQFF

V: TRBV18
J: TRBJ2-6
CDR3: CASSLGTGGSGANVLTF

V: TRBV20-1
J: TRBJ2-7
CDR3: CSARDSRKAGSEQYF

V: TRBV6-2/TRBV6-3
J: TRBJ1-5
CDR3: CASRSRDRGGQPQHF

V: TRBV28
J: TRBJ1-1
CDR3: CASKNRAMNTEAFF

V: TRBV6-1
J: TRBJ1-1
CDR3: CASSDGGGWEAFF

V: TRBV7-9
J: TRBJ2-7
CDR3: CASSPTSSYEQYF

V: TRBV12-3/TRBV12-4
J: TRBJ2-1
CDR3: CATRQLGGNEQFF

V: TRBV27
J: TRBJ2-5
CDR3: CASSRGLAGSAETQYF

V: TRBV7-9
J: TRBJ2-3
CDR3: CASSVIGGGDTQYF

V: TRBV29-1
J: TRBJ2-7
CDR3: CSGGDRGLWEQYF